The source of this TCR beta chain is a study of spatial heterogeneity in lung cancer (dated by TCRdb to the late 2010s). Broadly, across the study: Beta-chain transcripts were consistently detected in greater numbers than alpha-chain transcripts, which likely reflects a higher abundance of beta-chain transcripts. In the raw uncorrected reads, each unique combination of TCR and UMI appeared on average more than ten times. TCR alpha and beta repertoires were quantitatively compared across multiple tumor regions, matched nontumor lung and blood in non-small cell lung cancer. Nonsynonymous mutation counts, determined by whole-exome sequencing of tumor tissue, were related to TCR repertoire features. Both alpha and beta chains were TCR-sequenced in samples taken at surgery, namely 220 tumor regions, under 80 matched nontumor lung samples and 56 PBMC samples. Study-wide findings and limitations: Confirming at a functional level the hypothesis that regional TCRs recognize regional mutations was considered to require additional single-cell paired TCR alpha and beta sequencing. Ubiquitous expanded tumor TCRs were found in blood more often at tumor resection than at routine follow-up.

Libraries were built with 5' RACE. Reads for this sample came from a NextSeq 500. In the TCR library protocol, a unique molecular identifier was attached to each TCR cDNA molecule so that PCR and sequencing errors could be corrected. In the authors' own workflow: TCR identification, UMI-based error correction and CDR3 extraction were performed with Decombinator tools. TCRs above a frequency of 2 per 1,000, corresponding to the top 1% of the tumor frequency distribution, were defined as expanded. Renyi diversity was calculated using the R vegan package after each repertoire was subsampled 100 times to 5,000 TCRs. CDR3 similarity networks were built from amino acid triplet string-kernel similarity, connecting CDR3s with pairwise similarity above 0.82. The public sequencing data were trimmed at Q25 with fastp and processed into clonotypes with MiXCR by TCRdb, which kept only in-frame beta chains. Rows are combined by CDR3 protein, so each entry shows the most common genes and DNA. None of the V and J calls come from the authors' own analysis; TCRdb made them. The sample table contains about 78,000 distinct CDR3 sequences; only one count was recorded for around 7.3% of them. Jointly, the top ten make up roughly 7% of the sample.

The time point label for this specimen denotes: sample taken at primary tumor resection. The donors were some 70 patients from the lung TRACERx cohort who had early-stage, untreated non-small cell lung cancer. TCR sequencing used whole RNA extracted from tumor and nontumor lung tissue, or from cryopreserved PBMC samples, without cell sorting. Only patients for whom sufficient RNA was available from at least two tumor regions were selected for TCR sequencing. This clonotype has at least ten counts. The clone's antigen remains unknown. Base qualities are not recorded, but no much larger clone differs from it by a single base. V and J lose 6 bases and 5 bases, and a span of 19 bases separates them. The CDR3 holds 15 amino acids from the cysteine to the phenylalanine. The retained sequence is limited to the CDR3, 45 bases, with the frame set at the first base. CDR1 and CDR2 are drawn from the germline V gene: LGHNA, YSLEER.

The chain was built from TRBV4-3 and TRBJ1-1; TRBD1 is a weak D gene call, 5 bases matching. The material was PBMCs, obtained at surgery. The sequence was obtained from a male donor with early-stage non-small cell lung cancer. The CDR3 reads CASRPQLQVETEAFF. In nucleotide form, the sequence is TGCGCCAGCAGACCCCAACTACAGGTAGAAACTGAAGCTTTCTTT.